These 8 T cell receptor beta chains came from one sample sequenced in a study of Ad26.COV2.S vaccination and SARS-CoV-2 variants. Profiled with immunoSEQ multiplex PCR; TCRdb holds only in-frame clones, not every one. The sample comprises roughly 350,000 clones, around 89% of which are singletons, and roughly 5% rests with the top ten. The treatment here: around 19 received Ad26.COV2.S at low or high dose, single or two shots; roughly 5 received placebo; per-sample allocation not given. It was on day 63 after the first vaccine or placebo injection that samples were taken. The material sequenced was peripheral blood, taken in a trial of Ad26.COV2.S vaccine versus placebo. The receptors derive from a person aged 18-65 years who received the Ad26.COV2.S COVID-19 vaccine or a placebo.

The chain recombines TRBV25-1 with TRBJ2-1, with D maybe TRBD1 (6 bases). With 5 bases removed from V and 2 bases from J, the gap between germline ends came to 10 bases. CDR1 and CDR2 (germline): MGHDK, SYGVNS. This CDR3 contains 14 residues. Here the CDR3 DNA reads TGTGCCAGCAGTAAGACAGGAACCTACAATGAGCAGTTCTTC. Protein: CASSKTGTYNEQFF.

The chain combines TRBV4-1 with TRBJ2-1; D gene unclear. This CDR3 contains 11 residues. The V gene's germline CDR1 is MGHRA and CDR2 YSYEKL. Trimming left V 2 bases short and J 5 bases short, with 1 base between. CDR3 bases: TGCGCCAGCAGCCAAAACAATGAGCAGTTCTTC. It translates to CASSQNNEQFF.

The rearrangement joins TRBV9 to TRBJ1-6; D is possibly TRBD1 (5 bases). V was pared by 3 bases and J by 13 bases, with 20 bases between. The CDR3 contains 15 residues. Germline CDR1 and CDR2: SGDLS and YYNGEE. DNA of the CDR3: TGTGCCAGCAGCGGTGGAGGGGCGAATACGGGCCCCCTCCACTTT. It specifies CASSGGGANTGPLHF.

This sequence joins TRBV10-3 and TRBJ1-1; a possible D gene is TRBD1 (5 bases). Germline values: CDR1 ENHRY, CDR2 SYGVKD. The CDR3 is 12 amino acids. Trimming stripped 6 bases from V and 13 bases from J, with 18 bases between. The CDR3 is CAIRGLRGKLFF. As DNA, the CDR3 is TGTGCCATCAGGGGACTCCGGGGAAAGCTTTTCTTT.

The chain combines TRBV2 with TRBJ2-1; 8 nucleotides match TRBD1. CDR3 size: 14 residues. V lost 9 bases to trimming and J lost 5 bases; unmatched junction nucleotides: 9. Germline CDR1 is SNHLY and CDR2 is FYNNEI. The CDR3 here is CARDRGDLDNEQFF. The CDR3 nucleotides read TGTGCCAGAGACAGGGGAGATCTGGACAATGAGCAGTTCTTC. Complete variable domain (other parts from reference TRBV2 and TRBJ2-1): EPEVTQTPSHQVTQMGQEVILRCVPISNHLYFYWYRQILGQKVEFLVSFYNNEISEKSEIFDDQFSVERPDGSNFTLKIRSTKLEDSAMYFCARDRGDLDNEQFFGPGTRLTVL.

The chain combines TRBV5-1 with TRBJ1-5; possibly TRBD1 for D (6 bases). The length of the CDR3 is 15 residues. V was trimmed by 1 base and J by 4 bases, leaving 12 bases between them. From germline, CDR1 is SGHRS and CDR2 YFSETQ. The CDR3 DNA is TGCGCCAGCAGCTTGACTACAGGGACTAATCAGCCCCAGCATTTT. Protein sequence: CASSLTTGTNQPQHF.

The chain employs TRBV7-3 and TRBJ2-6; D gene ambiguous. CDR1 and CDR2 (germline): SGHTA, FQGTGA. Trimming removed 5 bases from V and 3 bases from J, with 2 bases in between. The CDR3 sequence is 12 residues long. In DNA, the CDR3 is TGTGCCAGCAGCGGTGGGGCCAACGTCCTGACTTTC. Its translation: CASSGGANVLTF.

This chain links TRBV18 with TRBJ1-2, with TRBD1 matching 9 bases. Looked up from germline, CDR1 is KGHSH and CDR2 is LQKENI. This CDR3 spans 15 amino acids. Trimming cost V 3 bases and J 10 bases; bases outside gene matches: 12. The CDR3 bases are TGTGCCAGCTCACCCCTAACACAGGGGGCGACGGACTACACCTTC. This encodes CASSPLTQGATDYTF. The variable domain in full, completed from reference TRBV18 and TRBJ1-2, reads NAGVMQNPRHLVRRRGQEARLRCSPMKGHSHVYWYRQLPEEGLKFMVYLQKENIIDESGMPKERFSAEFPKEGPSILRIQQVVRGDSAAYFCASSPLTQGATDYTFGSGTRLTVV.